One T cell receptor beta chain is described in this entry. TCRdb re-called the 5' RACE reads and catalogs CDR3 proteins one per entry, DNA excluded. This sample's table has roughly 170,000 distinct CDR3 sequences. This entry comes from a study of T cells expressing NK-cell markers. The overall study: Sequencing of TCR beta repertoires drew on sorted CD3+CD56+NKG2C+, CD3+CD56+NKG2C- and CD3+CD56-NKG2C+ T cells.

The CDR3 has 13 residues. Germline lookup yields CDR1 KGHDR and CDR2 SFDVKD. The chain combines TRBV24-1 with TRBJ2-3; TCRdb's D call, TRBD2, is unchecked because there is no DNA. The TCR sequence derives from a woman aged 18 to 75 in good health. Material: blood T cells: a sorted CD56 or NKG2C T cell subset, CD4+ or CD8+ T cells, or bulk PBMC T cells (not recorded which). The CDR3 is CATERDSTDTQYF.